Sequencing of this T cell receptor (beta chain) was carried out in a study of technical replicates of blood from several donors. The sample holds one count of this clone. Libraries were prepared by immunoSEQ multiplex PCR; TCRdb keeps only in-frame clonotypes and omits some of them. The sample yields tens of thousands of clones, 91% seen once. Sequences were obtained from PBMCs. This TCR was recovered from a human donor in good health. Some clones in this sample may be carry-over from other donors' samples.

This CDR3 is CASSLGPGQTGGYTF. CDR3 coding DNA: TGTGCCAGCAGCTTGGGTCCGGGACAGACTGGTGGCTACACCTTC. This chain connects TRBV5-6 to TRBJ1-2; TRBD1 agrees at 7 bases. The V gene end was trimmed by 0 bases and the J gene end by 7 bases; junction bases not matched to a gene: 9. The CDR3 is 15 amino acids. From germline, CDR1 is SGHDT and CDR2 YYEEEE. Full variable domain (rest looked up from reference TRBV5-6 and TRBJ1-2): DAGVTQSPTHLIKTRGQQVTLRCSPKSGHDTVSWYQQALGQGPQFIFQYYEEEERQRGNFPDRFSGHQFPNYSSELNVNALLLGDSALYLCASSLGPGQTGGYTFGSGTRLTVV.